Below are 29 T cell receptor beta chains sequenced from a single sample in a study of blood T cell repertoires in COVID-19. Libraries were prepared by immunoSEQ multiplex PCR; TCRdb keeps only in-frame clonotypes and omits some of them. Among about 200,000 clones listed, about 90% were seen once. Sequencing used peripheral blood. The origin of the receptors is a man between 18 and 29 years old with active or convalescent COVID-19.

In its sample, this clone was seen once. The chain combines TRBV9 with TRBJ2-3; tentative D call: TRBD2 (6 bases). Germline V gives CDR1 SGDLS, CDR2 YYNGEE. The CDR3 has 15 amino acids. Trimming stripped 4 bases from V and 4 bases from J, with 16 bases between. CDR3 region: CASSSFLGGADTQYF. The CDR3 DNA reads as TGTGCCAGCAGCTCTTTCTTGGGCGGGGCAGATACGCAGTATTTT.

V gene TRBV4-3 combines with J gene TRBJ2-6; 7 nucleotides line up with TRBD1. Per germline, CDR1 LGHNA and CDR2 YSLEER. The CDR3 has 17 amino acids. The trim removed 0 bases at V and 4 bases at J, leaving 6 bases unmatched. The chain's CDR3 is CASSQDPQGSGANVLTF. CDR3 coding DNA: TGCGCCAGCAGCCAAGACCCACAGGGGTCGGGGGCCAACGTCCTGACTTTC.

This chain links TRBV30 with TRBJ2-7, with 10 bases matching TRBD2. V was pared by 4 bases and J by 3 bases, with 0 bases of the junction left unmatched. Germline V gene lookup returns CDR1 GTSNPN and CDR2 SVGIG (reference sequence). The CDR3 is 12 amino acids. Here the CDR3 reads CAWTSGSYEQYF. As DNA, the CDR3 is TGTGCCTGGACTAGCGGGAGCTACGAGCAGTACTTC.

The rearrangement joins TRBV27 to TRBJ2-5; D unresolved. The CDR3 consists of 13 residues. CDR1 is MNHEY, CDR2 SMNVEV, per germline (reference sequence). V gave up 5 bases and J gave up 5 bases, with 12 bases separating them. The CDR3 sequence is CASSLAALETQYF. The CDR3 DNA follows: TGTGCCAGCAGTCTTGCGGCGTTGGAGACCCAGTACTTC.

J is TRBJ1-5 and V is TRBV6-1; tentatively, D is TRBD1 (6 bases). The CDR3 loop spans 16 amino acids. Per germline, CDR1 MNHNS and CDR2 SASEGT. Between the trimmed V and J ends, which lost 6 bases and 0 bases, there was a span of 15 bases. DNA for the CDR3: TGTGCCAGCAGGGAACAGGGCCTTCTTAGCAATCAGCCCCAGCATTTT. Amino acids: CASREQGLLSNQPQHF.

The chain employs TRBV11-1 and TRBJ2-7; a possible D gene is TRBD1 (6 bases). Trimming left V 5 bases short and J 0 bases short, with 11 bases between. The CDR3 totals 14 residues. CDR1 and CDR2 (germline): SGHAT, FQDESV (reference sequence). This chain's CDR3 is CASSQGQYSYEQYF. In DNA form, the CDR3 reads TGTGCCAGCAGCCAAGGACAGTACTCCTACGAGCAGTACTTC.

V and J are TRBV2 and TRBJ2-1; a possible D gene is TRBD2 (6 bases). Germline lookup yields CDR1 SNHLY and CDR2 FYNNEI. The CDR3 extends over 12 amino acids. V dropped 6 bases and J dropped 5 bases, with 8 bases sitting between them. The CDR3 here is CASRGGNNEQFF. The CDR3 nucleotides are TGTGCCAGCAGGGGCGGGAACAATGAGCAGTTCTTC.

This clone was recorded only once. The chain carries TRBV5-1 and TRBJ1-1; a weak D match, TRBD1 (5 bases). The CDR3 runs to 12 residues. The V and J ends lost 3 bases and 8 bases respectively, with 11 bases between them. Germline V gene sequence: CDR1 SGHRS, CDR2 YFSETQ. The CDR3 sequence: CASSSDGGEAFF. The CDR3 DNA sequence: TGCGCCAGCAGCTCCGACGGGGGGGAAGCTTTCTTT.

The chain couples TRBV12-5 to TRBJ2-7; D unclear. Trimming took 5 bases from V and 4 from J, leaving 6 bases between them. CDR1 is LGHNT and CDR2 is FRNRAP in the germline V gene. This CDR3 spans 11 amino acids. In DNA, the CDR3 is TGTGCTAGTGGTCCCACATACGAGCAGTACTTC. This sequence encodes CASGPTYEQYF. The whole variable domain, filled in from reference TRBV12-5 and TRBJ2-7, reads DARVTQTPRHKVTEMGQEVTMRCQPILGHNTVFWYRQTMMQGLELLAYFRNRAPLDDSGMPKDRFSAEMPDATLATLKIQPSEPRDSAVYFCASGPTYEQYFGPGTRLTVT.

This clone has only a few counts. V gene TRBV2 combines with J gene TRBJ1-5; D is perhaps TRBD1 (6 bases). The ends were cut back, 6 bases at V and 9 bases at J, with 21 bases in the middle. The CDR3 sequence is 15 residues long. CDR1 is SNHLY, CDR2 FYNNEI, per germline. The CDR3 loop is CASRPLGEGVRPQHF. The CDR3 DNA is TGTGCCAGCAGGCCCTTGGGCGAGGGGGTTCGGCCCCAGCATTTT.

V usage is TRBV5-8 and J usage is TRBJ1-6; TRBD1 matches at 7 bases. From germline, CDR1 is SGHTS and CDR2 YDEGEE. Germline trimming cut 3 bases from V and 15 bases from J; bases unmatched to any gene: 9. The CDR3 contains 13 residues. As DNA, the CDR3 is TGTGCCAGCAGCTCCCGAGACAGGGTGGGCCTCCACTTT. Residues: CASSSRDRVGLHF.

The chain employs TRBV7-9 and TRBJ2-7; D perhaps matches TRBD2 (5 bases). The length of the CDR3 is 14 residues. V was clipped by 4 bases and J by 3 bases, with 13 bases between them. Germline values: CDR1 SEHNR, CDR2 FQNEAQ (reference sequence). The CDR3 bases are TGTGCCAGCAGCTCCGAGGTTGGGAGCTACGAGCAGTACTTC. Its translation: CASSSEVGSYEQYF.

The chain links TRBV6-5 to TRBJ1-6; TRBD1 is a possible D gene (6 bases). The CDR3 covers 15 residues. CDR1 is MNHEY, CDR2 SVGAGI, per germline. The germline V and J ends were trimmed by 7 bases and 7 bases, with 17 bases remaining between them. CDR3 region: CASTKSPTGNSPLHF. Here the CDR3 DNA reads TGTGCCAGCACAAAAAGCCCGACAGGCAATTCACCCCTCCACTTT.

The rearrangement links TRBV5-5 to TRBJ1-2; D perhaps matches TRBD1 (6 bases). The V and J ends lost 4 bases and 7 bases respectively, with 29 bases between them. This CDR3 has 18 amino acids. Germline CDR1 reads SGHKS; CDR2 reads YYEKEE (reference sequence). CDR3 DNA sequence: TGTGCCAGCAGCGAAAAGGACCCGGGACAAATACAACGGGGTGGCTACACCTTC. Residues: CASSEKDPGQIQRGGYTF.

The chain recombines TRBV28 with TRBJ2-1; the match to TRBD1 covers 10 bases. The CDR3 totals 15 residues. Trimming at V came to 6 bases and at J to 7 bases, leaving 9 bases not matched to a gene. The V gene's germline CDR1 is MDHEN and CDR2 SYDVKM. In nucleotides, the CDR3 is TGTGCCAGCAGACTGACAGGGGGCCGAGGAAATGAGCAGTTCTTC. Translating gives CASRLTGGRGNEQFF.

This sequence joins TRBV9 and TRBJ2-5, with TRBD1 as a possible D gene (6 bases). The germline CDR1 and CDR2 sequences are SGDLS and YYNGEE. The CDR3 sequence is 12 residues long. V was clipped by 5 bases and J by 5 bases, with 10 bases between them. The CDR3 sequence is CASSLRGETQYF. CDR3 bases: TGTGCCAGCAGTCTAAGGGGGGAGACCCAGTACTTC.

The chain joins TRBV6-6 to TRBJ1-1, with D maybe TRBD1 (5 bases). Trimming removed 5 bases from V and 7 bases from J, with 11 bases in between. Per germline, CDR1 MNHNY and CDR2 SVGAGI (reference sequence). The CDR3 is 12 residues long. The CDR3 DNA reads as TGTGCCAGCAGTCAGGGAAGGGGTGAAGCTTTCTTT. Its protein is CASSQGRGEAFF.

The CDR3 DNA reads TGTGCCAGCAGTCCTACAGGGTCCGGGGAGCTGTTTTTT. This gives the protein CASSPTGSGELFF. This sequence joins TRBV3-1 (or the pseudogene TRBV3-2) and TRBJ2-2, with D tentatively TRBD1 (6 bases). Germline CDR1 reads LGHDT; CDR2 reads YNNKEL (reference sequence). Between the trimmed V and J ends, which lost 6 bases and 6 bases, there was a span of 11 bases. The CDR3 runs to 13 residues.

V gene TRBV21-1 combines with J gene TRBJ1-5. TRBV21-1 is a pseudogene. The CDR3 is 15 residues long. DNA of the CDR3: TGTGCCAGCAGCAAAGGACGAGGGAGCAATCAGCCCCAGCATTTT. This sequence encodes CASSKGRGSNQPQHF.

This chain connects TRBV6-5 to TRBJ1-1; TRBD1 aligns across 7 bases. Germline V gene data show CDR1 as MNHEY and CDR2 as SVGAGI. The CDR3 extends over 15 amino acids. The V gene end was trimmed by 6 bases and the J gene end by 3 bases; junction bases not matched to a gene: 10. In DNA, the CDR3 is TGTGCCAGCAGCTCCCGACAGGGATTAGACACTGAAGCTTTCTTT. Encoded protein: CASSSRQGLDTEAFF.

The genes are TRBV3-1 (or the pseudogene TRBV3-2) and TRBJ2-6; 13 bases fit TRBD2. The CDR3 has 18 residues. With V trimmed by 5 bases and J by 0 bases, 4 bases remained unmatched. Germline V gives CDR1 LGHDT, CDR2 YNNKEL (reference sequence). The CDR3 is CASSARLAGGSGANVLTF. The CDR3 DNA reads TGTGCCAGCAGCGCCCGACTAGCGGGGGGCTCTGGGGCCAACGTCCTGACTTTC.

The CDR3 reads CASSKSGTYTDTQYF. The CDR3 DNA follows: TGTGCCAGCAGCAAGAGCGGGACTTACACAGATACGCAGTATTTT. This chain links TRBV7-8 with TRBJ2-3; 7 positions agree with TRBD2. The germline V gene has CDR1 SGHVS and CDR2 FQNEAQ. The CDR3 runs 15 residues. Trimming cost V 5 bases and J 2 bases; bases outside gene matches: 7.

This chain connects TRBV14 to TRBJ1-2, with D maybe TRBD1 (6 bases). This CDR3 is built from 15 residues. Trimming removed 0 bases at V and 3 bases at J, with 11 bases between. Germline CDR1 and CDR2: SGHDN and FVKESK. The CDR3 DNA follows: TGTGCCAGCAGCCAAGATTTGGGGGCGTACTATGGCTACACCTTC. This translates into CASSQDLGAYYGYTF.

The chain couples TRBV6-5 to TRBJ1-4, with TRBD1 matching over 11 bases. From germline, CDR1 is MNHEY and CDR2 SVGAGI. V lost 6 bases, J lost 7 bases, and 4 bases stayed unmatched. CDR3 length: 14 residues. The CDR3 loop reads CASSRTGGREKLFF. The CDR3, as DNA: TGTGCCAGCAGCAGGACAGGGGGCCGTGAAAAACTGTTTTTT.

V usage is TRBV9 and J usage is TRBJ1-1; D possibly corresponds to TRBD1 (5 bases). This CDR3 has 16 amino acids. The germline V and J ends were trimmed by 0 bases and 0 bases, with 12 bases remaining between them. Germline values: CDR1 SGDLS, CDR2 YYNGEE. The CDR3 DNA is TGTGCCAGCAGCGTAGTGGCAGGGTACATGAACACTGAAGCTTTCTTT. This gives the protein CASSVVAGYMNTEAFF.

The rearrangement links TRBV7-9 to TRBJ1-4; tentative D call: TRBD1 (5 bases). Trimming pared 1 base from V and 5 bases from J, leaving 11 bases between. This CDR3 region has 15 residues. Germline V gene sequence: CDR1 SEHNR, CDR2 FQNEAQ (reference sequence). The CDR3 is CASSLVAGPNEKLFF. In nucleotides, the CDR3 is TGTGCCAGCAGCTTAGTTGCAGGGCCGAATGAAAAACTGTTTTTT.

CDR3 DNA sequence: TGTGCCAGCAGCTTCCACAGGGGGCAGAACTATGGCTACACCTTC. Its protein product is CASSFHRGQNYGYTF. This chain connects TRBV5-4 to TRBJ1-2; TRBD1 matches at 9 bases. The length of the CDR3 is 15 residues. Germline V gives CDR1 SGHNT, CDR2 YYREEE (reference sequence). V lost 2 bases, J lost 2 bases, and 4 bases stayed unmatched.

The CDR3 region is CASRDTGGPETQYF. CDR3 bases: TGTGCCAGCAGGGATACGGGGGGGCCCGAGACCCAGTACTTC. The chain carries TRBV7-2 and TRBJ2-5; 8 bases fit TRBD2. The CDR3 is 14 residues long. V shed 6 bases, J shed 5 bases, and the junction held 8 bases outside the gene matches. CDR1 is SGHTA, CDR2 FQGNSA, per germline.

This clone was counted between two and nine times. CDR3 bases: TGTGCCAGCAGTTTATTTCGTTACACCGGGGAGCTGTTTTTT. Its protein is CASSLFRYTGELFF. The chain combines TRBV28 with TRBJ2-2; D gene ambiguous. CDR1 MDHEN and CDR2 SYDVKM come from the germline V gene. V was pared by 1 base and J by 3 bases, with 6 bases between. The CDR3 is made up of 14 amino acids.